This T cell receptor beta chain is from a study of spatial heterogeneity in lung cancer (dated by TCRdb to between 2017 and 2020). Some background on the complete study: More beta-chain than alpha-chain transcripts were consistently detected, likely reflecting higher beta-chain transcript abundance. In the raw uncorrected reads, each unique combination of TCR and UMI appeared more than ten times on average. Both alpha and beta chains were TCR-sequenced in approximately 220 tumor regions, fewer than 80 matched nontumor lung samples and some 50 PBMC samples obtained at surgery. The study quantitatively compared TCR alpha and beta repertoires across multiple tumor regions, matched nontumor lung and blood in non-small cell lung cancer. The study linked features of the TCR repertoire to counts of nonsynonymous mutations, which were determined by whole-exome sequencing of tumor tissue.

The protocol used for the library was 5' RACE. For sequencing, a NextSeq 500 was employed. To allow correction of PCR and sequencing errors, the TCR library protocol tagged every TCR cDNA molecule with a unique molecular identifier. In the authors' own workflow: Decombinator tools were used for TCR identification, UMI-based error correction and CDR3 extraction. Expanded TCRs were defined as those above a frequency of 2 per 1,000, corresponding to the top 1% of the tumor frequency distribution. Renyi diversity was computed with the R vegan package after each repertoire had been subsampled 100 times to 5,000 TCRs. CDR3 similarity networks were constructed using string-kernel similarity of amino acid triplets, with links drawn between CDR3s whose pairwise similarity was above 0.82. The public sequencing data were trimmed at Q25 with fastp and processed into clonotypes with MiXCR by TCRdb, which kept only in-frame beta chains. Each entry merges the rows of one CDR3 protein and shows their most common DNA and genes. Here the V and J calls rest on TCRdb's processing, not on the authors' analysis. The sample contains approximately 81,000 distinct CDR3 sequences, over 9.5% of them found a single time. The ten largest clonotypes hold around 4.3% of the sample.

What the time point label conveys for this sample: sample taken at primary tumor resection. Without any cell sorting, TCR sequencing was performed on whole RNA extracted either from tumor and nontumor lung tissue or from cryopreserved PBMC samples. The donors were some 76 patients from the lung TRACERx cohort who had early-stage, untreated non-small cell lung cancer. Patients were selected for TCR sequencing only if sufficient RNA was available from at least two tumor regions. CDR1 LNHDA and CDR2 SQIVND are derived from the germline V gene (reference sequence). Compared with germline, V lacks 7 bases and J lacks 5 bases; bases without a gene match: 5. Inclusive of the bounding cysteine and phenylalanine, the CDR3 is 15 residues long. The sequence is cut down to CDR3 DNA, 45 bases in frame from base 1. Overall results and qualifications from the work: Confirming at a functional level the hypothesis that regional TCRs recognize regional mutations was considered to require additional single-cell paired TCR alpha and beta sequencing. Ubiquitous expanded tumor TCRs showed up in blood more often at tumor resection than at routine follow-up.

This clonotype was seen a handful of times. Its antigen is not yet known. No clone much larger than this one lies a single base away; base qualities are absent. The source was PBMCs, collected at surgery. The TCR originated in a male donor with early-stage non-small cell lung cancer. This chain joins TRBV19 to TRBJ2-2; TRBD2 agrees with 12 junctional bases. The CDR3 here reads CASKGTSGRTGELFF. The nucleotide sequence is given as TGTGCCAGTAAGGGAACTAGCGGGAGGACCGGGGAGCTGTTTTTT.